This T cell receptor beta chain was found in a study of T cells after yellow fever vaccination. Looking at the study overall: Each low-cell-number fraction was prepared by means of SMART-Seq v4 Ultra Low Input.

MiXCR, applied by TCRdb to the 5' RACE reads, yields one record per CDR3 protein. The sample contains some 560,000 distinct CDR3 sequences, 17% of which appear only once. Points from the study as a whole: FACS-sorted repertoires might harbor abundant contaminating clonotypes from the bulk population.

This clonotype has more than one count but fewer than ten. The antigen is not known. CDR3 length equals 17 residues. V dropped 4 bases and J dropped 1 base, with 18 bases sitting between them. Germline V gene lookup returns CDR1 SGDLS and CDR2 YYNGEE. The source was PBMCs, collected 5 days after the first yellow fever vaccination. The source is a man aged 18 to 30 who received the YFV17D yellow fever vaccine. The V and J genes are TRBV9 and TRBJ2-1, with D uncertain. The CDR3 DNA sequence: TGTGCCAGCAGCCTCTCCATCGATAGTCAATCCTACAATGAGCAGTTCTTC. This sequence encodes CASSLSIDSQSYNEQFF.